This entry lists 8 T cell receptor beta chains sequenced from one sample in a study of tumor-infiltrating lymphocytes in primary liver carcinoma. With a constant-region primer, TCR beta cDNA was made from around 530 ng of total RNA. Libraries of TCR beta came from three nested multiplex PCR rounds with slightly modified ARM-PCR. The study ran its first two PCR rounds for around 10 cycles each, using TRBV1-TRBV30 forward primers and a C-beta reverse primer. TCRdb analysed the multiplex PCR reads with MiXCR anew, one entry per CDR3 protein. In the table there are about 120,000 distinct CDR3 sequences, around 70% of which are singletons. Co-extracting RNA and DNA was done with about 20-34 mg of unsorted bulk tissue as input. Input material: tumor-adjacent normal liver tissue. These receptors were collected from a woman aged 60-75 years with primary liver carcinoma and hepatitis B virus infection.

To note about this clonotype: The CDR3 ends on some other residue instead of the conserved phenylalanine or tryptophan, so this is likely a read error. The chain employs TRBV11-2 and TRBJ2-5; 8 bases match TRBD2. This CDR3 has 17 amino acids. Unmatched junction bases numbered 15, after V lost 5 bases and J lost 4 bases. Germline V gene lookup returns CDR1 SGHAT and CDR2 FQNNGV. CDR3 sequence reads: CASSTPGTRVGGETQYL. The CDR3 DNA follows: TGTGCCAGCAGCACCCCCGGGACTAGGGTGGGAGGAGAGACCCAGTACTTA.

Ten or more counts support this clonotype. This chain uses TRBV5-1 with TRBJ2-1, with D uncertain. V lost 0 bases and J 6 bases, leaving 7 bases between the germline ends. Per the germline V gene, CDR1 is SGHRS and CDR2 is YFSETQ. This CDR3 spans 13 amino acids. CDR3 nucleotide sequence: TGCGCCAGCAGCTTGGACTTTTTCAATGAGCAGTTCTTC. Translated: CASSLDFFNEQFF.

Regarding this clonotype: One end of the junction is discordant with germline, which a read error may explain. This rearrangement joins TRBV5-1 to TRBJ2-1; TRBD2 might be the D (6 bases). This CDR3 is built from 16 residues. CDR1 is SGHRS and CDR2 is YFSETQ in the germline V gene. The CDR3 region is CASSLDPNGTYNERFF. For the CDR3, the DNA is TGCGCCAGCAGCTTGGATCCTAACGGGACTTACAATGAGCGGTTCTTC.

This clonotype was seen more than once but under ten times. The germline gene is not matched at one end of the junction; a read error may be the cause. The V call is TRBV29-1, the J call TRBJ2-5; D might be TRBD1 (6 bases). The CDR3 has 12 residues. Per germline, CDR1 SQVTM and CDR2 ANQGSEA. The DNA for the CDR3 is TGCAGCGTTGTGAGGGGGAAGGAGACTCAGTACTTC. This sequence encodes CSVVRGKETQYF.

Concerning this clonotype: A junction end diverges from the germline sequence, so it may reflect a read error. This sequence joins TRBV7-8 and TRBJ2-5; D unresolved. This CDR3 has 15 amino acids. From germline, CDR1 is SGHVS and CDR2 FQNEAQ. CDR3 amino acids: CASNLRWTELETQYF. Written as DNA, the CDR3 is TGTGCCAGCAACTTAAGATGGACGGAGCTAGAGACCCAGTACTTC.

This clonotype was found many times. A much larger clonotype is one base distant, so this may be a read error. The J gene is TRBJ1-5, the V gene TRBV4-1; D is uncertain. The CDR3 sequence is 15 residues long. The ends were cut back, 0 bases at V and 6 bases at J, with 12 bases in the middle. CDR1 is MGHRA, CDR2 YSYEKL, per germline. This CDR3 is CASSQESKGGQPQHF. The CDR3 DNA reads TGCGCCAGCAGCCAAGAAAGCAAGGGCGGTCAGCCCCAGCATTTT.

Details on this clonotype: The junction shows a germline mismatch at one end, possibly a read error. V is TRBV4-1 and J is TRBJ1-2; tentatively, D is TRBD1 (6 bases). Germline loops: CDR1 MGHRA, CDR2 YSYEKL. This CDR3 region has 15 residues. The CDR3 here is CASSQGPTGNYGHTF. The CDR3 DNA follows: TGCGCCAGCAGCCAAGGGCCAACAGGGAACTATGGCCACACCTTC.

With regard to this clonotype: At one boundary the junction diverges from the germline segment, which might be a read error. The chain couples TRBV12-3 or TRBV12-4 to TRBJ2-2, with 12 bases identical to TRBD2. This CDR3 spans 20 amino acids. In DNA, the CDR3 is TGTGACAGCAGTCTTACCCACTCTAGCGGGAGGGCCCCTTACACCGGGGAGCTGTTTTTC. This encodes CDSSLTHSSGRAPYTGELFF.